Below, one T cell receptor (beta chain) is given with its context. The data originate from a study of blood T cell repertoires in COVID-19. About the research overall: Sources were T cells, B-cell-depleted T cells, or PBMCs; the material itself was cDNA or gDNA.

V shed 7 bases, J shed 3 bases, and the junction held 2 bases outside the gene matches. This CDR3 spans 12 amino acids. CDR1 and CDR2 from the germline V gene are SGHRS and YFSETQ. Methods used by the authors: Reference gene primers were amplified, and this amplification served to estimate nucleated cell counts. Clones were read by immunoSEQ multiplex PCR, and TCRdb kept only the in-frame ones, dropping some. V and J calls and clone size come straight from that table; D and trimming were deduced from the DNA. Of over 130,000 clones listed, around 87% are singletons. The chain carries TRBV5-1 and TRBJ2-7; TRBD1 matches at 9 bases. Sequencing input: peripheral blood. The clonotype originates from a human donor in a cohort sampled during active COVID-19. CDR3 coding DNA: TGCGCCAGCCGGGGACAGGGCTACGAGCAGTACTTC. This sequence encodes CASRGQGYEQYF.